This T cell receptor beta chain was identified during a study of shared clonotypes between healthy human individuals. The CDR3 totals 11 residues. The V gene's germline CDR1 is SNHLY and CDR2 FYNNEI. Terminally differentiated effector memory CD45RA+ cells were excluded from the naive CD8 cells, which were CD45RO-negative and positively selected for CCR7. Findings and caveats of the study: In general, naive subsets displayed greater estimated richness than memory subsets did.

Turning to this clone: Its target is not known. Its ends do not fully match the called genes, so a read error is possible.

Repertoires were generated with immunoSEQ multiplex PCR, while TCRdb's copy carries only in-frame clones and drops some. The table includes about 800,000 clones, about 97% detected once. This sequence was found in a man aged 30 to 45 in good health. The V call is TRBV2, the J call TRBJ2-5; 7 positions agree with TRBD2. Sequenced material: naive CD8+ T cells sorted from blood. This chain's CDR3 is CASSAGTSVDF. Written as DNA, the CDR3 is TGTGCCAGCAGTGCAGGAACTAGCGTTGACTTC.